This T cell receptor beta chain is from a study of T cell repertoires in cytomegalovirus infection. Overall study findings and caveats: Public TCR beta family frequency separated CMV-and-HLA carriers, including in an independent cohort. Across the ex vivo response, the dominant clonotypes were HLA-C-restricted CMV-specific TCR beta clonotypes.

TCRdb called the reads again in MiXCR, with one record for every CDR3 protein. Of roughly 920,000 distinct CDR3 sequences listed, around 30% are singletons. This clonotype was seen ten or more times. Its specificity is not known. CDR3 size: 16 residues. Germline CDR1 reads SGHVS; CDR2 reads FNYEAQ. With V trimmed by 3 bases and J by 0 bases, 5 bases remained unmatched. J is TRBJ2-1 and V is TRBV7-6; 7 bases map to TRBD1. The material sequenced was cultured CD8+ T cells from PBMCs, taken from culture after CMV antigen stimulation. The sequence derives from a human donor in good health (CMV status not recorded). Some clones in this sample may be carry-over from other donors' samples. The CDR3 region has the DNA TGTGCCAGCAGCTTCGGACAGGCCCTCTCCTACAATGAGCAGTTCTTC. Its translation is CASSFGQALSYNEQFF.